This TCR beta chain was sequenced in a study of cytomegalovirus exposure and HLA in healthy donors. Study details: Ancestry clustering placed 70% to 85% of 350 to 500 genotyped donors in the Caucasian-associated cluster. Study results and caveats: Highest at DRB1 and lowest at HLA-C, TCR association rates differed among HLA loci in a later analysis.

PCR used 60 Vbeta primers and 13 Jbeta primers. Authors' analysis steps: In a later analysis, 60 million to 90 million unique TCR beta chains included roughly 11 million shared by two or more donors. Profiling relied on immunoSEQ multiplex PCR, and the TCRdb table lists in-frame clones only, not all of them. That table is the source of V, J and clone size, and D and trimming were worked out from the DNA. This repertoire shows 100,000 or so clones, over 70% found once; its top ten account for under 1.5%. As for this clone: What it binds is unknown.

Germline values: CDR1 MNHEY, CDR2 SMNVEV (reference sequence). Trimming cost V 4 bases and J 0 bases, with 12 bases left between them. The CDR3 totals 15 residues. Sequences were obtained from PBMCs. This sequence originates from a man aged 35 to 55 in good health and CMV-seronegative. The J gene is TRBJ1-2, the V gene TRBV27, with D maybe TRBD1 (5 bases). CDR3 in amino acids: CASSSEGLANYGYTF. The CDR3 region has the DNA TGTGCCAGCAGTTCGGAGGGGTTAGCTAACTATGGCTACACCTTC.